The rows below give T cell receptor beta chains drawn from one sample of a study of blood T cells in healthy people across ages. TCRdb itself ran the 5' RACE reads through MiXCR, one entry per CDR3 protein. Among around 1,500,000 distinct CDR3 sequences listed, roughly 40% were seen once. Sequences were obtained from blood. The source is a woman aged 18-35 years in good health. Both conserved end residues are part of each CDR3. The order of the fields is CDR3 protein, CDR3 DNA, V gene, clone size, D gene, CDR3 length, J gene. The D gene is left open where the match is weak. The size field is filled for only some rows; it gives once, few, many or a size class.

CDR3: CATLTGTGIHEQYF; DNA: TGTGCCACCCTCACGGGGACAGGGATCCACGAGCAGTACTTC; V: TRBV7-9; size: few; D: TRBD1; length: 14; J: TRBJ2-7
CDR3: CSGLSGANTGELFF; DNA: TGCAGTGGCCTAAGCGGGGCCAACACCGGGGAGCTGTTTTTT; V: TRBV20-1; size: NA; D: TRBD2; length: 14; J: TRBJ2-2
CDR3: CASSVTLGSYNEQYF; DNA: TGTGCCAGCAGTGTAACCCTGGGGTCCTACAATGAGCAGTACTTC; V: TRBV6-1; size: NA; D: NA; length: 15; J: TRBJ2-7
CDR3: CASSSVVGNQPQHF; DNA: TGTGCCAGCAGTTCCGTGGTGGGCAATCAGCCCCAGCATTTT; V: TRBV12-3/TRBV12-4; size: NA; D: NA; length: 14; J: TRBJ1-5
CDR3: CASRFEYGGSPYEQYF; DNA: TGTGCCAGCCGCTTTGAGTACGGCGGGAGCCCCTACGAGCAGTACTTC; V: TRBV7-9; size: NA; D: TRBD2; length: 16; J: TRBJ2-7
CDR3: CASSTRREPYEQYF; DNA: TGTGCCAGCAGCACTCGAAGAGAGCCCTACGAGCAGTACTTC; V: TRBV7-2; size: NA; D: NA; length: 14; J: TRBJ2-7
CDR3: CASSNELMESQYF; DNA: TGTGCCAGCAGTAACGAATTAATGGAATCCCAGTACTTC; V: TRBV6-5; size: few; D: NA; length: 13; J: TRBJ2-5
CDR3: CASSPLGQGNGYTF; DNA: TGTGCCAGCAGCCCCCTTGGACAGGGTAATGGCTACACCTTC; V: TRBV3-1; size: NA; D: TRBD1; length: 14; J: TRBJ1-2
CDR3: CASSIGSTTNIQYF; DNA: TGTGCCAGTAGTATAGGAAGTACGACGAACATTCAGTACTTC; V: TRBV19; size: NA; D: NA; length: 14; J: TRBJ2-4
CDR3: CASSFPYQGGSYNEQFF; DNA: TGCGCCAGCAGCTTCCCATACCAGGGGGGTTCCTACAATGAGCAGTTCTTC; V: TRBV5-1; size: NA; D: NA; length: 17; J: TRBJ2-1